This entry concerns a single TCR beta chain. Its antigen is not known. The data belong to a study of T-cell memory formation after mild COVID-19. The overall study: TCR clusters were mostly confined to one donor each.

General study points: Memory cells collected pre-infection included some clones that later responded, suggesting cross-reactive memory joined. Clones shrinking between day 15 and 85 showed a balanced CD4/CD8 split, and those that grew later tilted toward CD4+.

Constant-segment-primed 5'RACE gave TCR alpha and TCR beta cDNA libraries with sample barcodes and UMIs. TCRdb re-analysed the 5' RACE reads in MiXCR, keeping a single row per CDR3 protein. This repertoire shows around 320,000 distinct CDR3 sequences, roughly 19% found once; its top ten account for 20% to 25%. The source of this sequence is a young man who had mild COVID-19 (a few samples of this study predate the infection). Cell type and time point are not known. Sequencing was done on a sample of PBMCs or a T cell subset sorted from them (not recorded which).

The CDR3 region has the DNA TGTGCCAGCAGCCATGGGGTCCCCTACAATGAGCAGTTCTTC. Its translation: CASSHGVPYNEQFF. The chain carries TRBV3-1 and TRBJ2-1; no clear D gene. The CDR3 is made up of 14 amino acids. V was shortened by 3 bases and J by 2 bases, with 8 bases between the two germline ends. CDR1 and CDR2 (germline): LGHDT, YNNKEL (reference sequence).